This T cell receptor beta chain comes out of a study of blood T cell repertoires in COVID-19 (dated by TCRdb to between 2020 and 2021). Regarding the study in general: Collaborator samples came from the United States, Italy and Spain and covered acute and convalescent phases of COVID-19. The prospective study material was composed of cDNA or gDNA derived from T cells, B-cell-depleted T cells, or PBMCs. The dataset comprised deeply sampled blood TCRbeta repertoires from subjects exposed to, actively infected with, or recovered from COVID-19. The sample metadata nearly always contained a de-identified subject ID, COVID-19 status, age in years and sex. Where available, HLA class I and class II types were obtained from metadata supplied by the sample provider rather than from assay-based typing. The samples were drawn from the first 160 participants of the ongoing ImmuneRACE study and from about 1,200 subjects provided by 6 global collaborators. The repertoires were made available in a free public database intended to serve as a resource for research on the immune response to SARS-CoV-2. General study outcomes and caveats: Clinical and demographic metadata were provided uncurated, with the amount varying by source and participant.

One collaborating source in Seattle enrolled patients while the patients were actively infected and followed the patients over time throughout the course of disease. The collaborating institutions used their own protocols to collect whole blood in K2EDTA tubes. For TCRbeta analysis, collaborators shipped samples in one of three forms: frozen whole blood, isolated PBMCs, or DNA extracted from either of those sample types. The germline V end is reduced by 6 bases and the J end by 8 bases; junction bases left unmatched: 4. Based on the germline V gene, the CDR1 and CDR2 sequences are SNHLY and FYNNEI. Counted from cysteine to phenylalanine, this CDR3 has 14 amino acids. CDR3 DNA only is kept here, 42 bases in frame from base 1. A note on this clone: Its antigen is unknown. No base quality information exists; no much larger clone differs at one position.

The immunoSEQ Assay, a bias-controlled multiplex PCR, was used to amplify TCRbeta CDR3 regions from genomic DNA. Per the source publication's procedure: The number of nucleated cells in each sample was estimated by amplification of reference gene primers within the assay. To quantify the absolute abundance of each unique TCRbeta CDR3 rearrangement, sequence reads were collapsed and filtered. Productive Simpson clonality was computed per sample as the square root of Simpson's diversity index over productive rearrangements. TCRdb took over this immuneACCESS table, retaining in-frame rearrangements with V and J assigned. Such tables are incomplete; in checked studies, under half of the missing clones stem from an unresolved V gene, and the remainder is unexplained. V and J calls and clone size are given by that table; D and trimming were obtained from the DNA. This sample gives about 480,000 clones in total; 75% to 90% of them show up just once. The ten largest make up approximately 0.9% of the sample.

Recombination joined TRBV2 with TRBJ2-7; TRBD2 aligns with 16 central bases. Sequencing was performed on peripheral blood. This receptor was identified in a man between 18 and 35 years old with COVID-19, enrolled during active disease. In nucleotides, the sequence is TGTGCCAGCAGACCGGGACTAGCGGGGGGGAAGCAGTACTTC. Translation gives CASRPGLAGGKQYF.